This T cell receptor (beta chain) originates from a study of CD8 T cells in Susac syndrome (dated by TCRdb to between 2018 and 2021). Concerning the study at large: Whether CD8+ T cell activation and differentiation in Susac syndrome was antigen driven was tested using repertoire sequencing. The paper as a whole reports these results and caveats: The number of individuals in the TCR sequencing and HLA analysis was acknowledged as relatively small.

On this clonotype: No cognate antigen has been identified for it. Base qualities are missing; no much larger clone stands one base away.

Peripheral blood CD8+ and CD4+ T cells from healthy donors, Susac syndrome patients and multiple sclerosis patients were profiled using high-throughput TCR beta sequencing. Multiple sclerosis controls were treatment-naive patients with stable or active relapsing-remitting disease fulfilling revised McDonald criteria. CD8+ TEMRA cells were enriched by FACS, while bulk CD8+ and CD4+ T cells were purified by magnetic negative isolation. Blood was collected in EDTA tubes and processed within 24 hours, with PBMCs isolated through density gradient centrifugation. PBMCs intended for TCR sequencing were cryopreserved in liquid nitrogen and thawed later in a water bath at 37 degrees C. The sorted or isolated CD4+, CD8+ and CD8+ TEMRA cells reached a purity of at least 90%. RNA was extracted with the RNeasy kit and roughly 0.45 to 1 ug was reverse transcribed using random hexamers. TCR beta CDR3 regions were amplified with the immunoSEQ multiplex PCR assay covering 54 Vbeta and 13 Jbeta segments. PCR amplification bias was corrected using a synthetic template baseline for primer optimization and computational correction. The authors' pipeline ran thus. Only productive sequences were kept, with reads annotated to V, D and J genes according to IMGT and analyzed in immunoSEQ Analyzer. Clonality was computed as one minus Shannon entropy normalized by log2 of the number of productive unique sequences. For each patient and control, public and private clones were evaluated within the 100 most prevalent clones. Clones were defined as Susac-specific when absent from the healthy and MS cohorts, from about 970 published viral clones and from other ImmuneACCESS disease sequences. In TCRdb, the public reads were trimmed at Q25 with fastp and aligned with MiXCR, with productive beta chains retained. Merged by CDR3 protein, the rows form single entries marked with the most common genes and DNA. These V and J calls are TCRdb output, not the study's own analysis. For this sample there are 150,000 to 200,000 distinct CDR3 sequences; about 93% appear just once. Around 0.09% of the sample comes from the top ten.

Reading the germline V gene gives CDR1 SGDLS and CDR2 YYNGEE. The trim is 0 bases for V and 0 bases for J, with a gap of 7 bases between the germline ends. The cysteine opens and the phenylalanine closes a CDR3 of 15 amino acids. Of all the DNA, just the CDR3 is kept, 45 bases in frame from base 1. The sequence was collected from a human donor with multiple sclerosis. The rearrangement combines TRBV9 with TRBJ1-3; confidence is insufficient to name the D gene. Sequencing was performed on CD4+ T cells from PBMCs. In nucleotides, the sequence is TGTGCCAGCAGCGTAGCTGTCAGCTCTGGAAACACCATATATTTT. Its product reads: CASSVAVSSGNTIYF. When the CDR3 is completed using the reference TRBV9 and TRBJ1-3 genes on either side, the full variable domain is DSGVTQTPKHLITATGQRVTLRCSPRSGDLSVYWYQQSLDQGLQFLIQYYNGEERAKGNILERFSAQQFPDLHSELNLSSLELGDSALYFCASSVAVSSGNTIYFGEGSWLTVV.